This T cell receptor (beta chain) was captured in a study of T cell changes during pregnancy in multiple sclerosis. The CDR3 has 14 amino acids. V lost 1 base to trimming and J lost 4 bases, with 9 bases between them. Germline CDR1 and CDR2: SGHNT and YENEEA. Clones were read by immunoSEQ multiplex PCR, and TCRdb kept only the in-frame ones, dropping some. There are approximately 57,000 clones in the sample; less than 95% occur only once, and roughly 3.5% lies in the top ten. J is TRBJ2-3 and V is TRBV11-3, with TRBD2 as a possible D gene (6 bases). This receptor was taken from a female donor in good health, enrolled as a control in a pregnancy study. Specimen: peripheral blood, collected after pregnancy. CDR3 residues: CASSLVREADTQYF. CDR3 bases: TGTGCCAGCAGCTTAGTCAGGGAGGCAGATACGCAGTATTTT.